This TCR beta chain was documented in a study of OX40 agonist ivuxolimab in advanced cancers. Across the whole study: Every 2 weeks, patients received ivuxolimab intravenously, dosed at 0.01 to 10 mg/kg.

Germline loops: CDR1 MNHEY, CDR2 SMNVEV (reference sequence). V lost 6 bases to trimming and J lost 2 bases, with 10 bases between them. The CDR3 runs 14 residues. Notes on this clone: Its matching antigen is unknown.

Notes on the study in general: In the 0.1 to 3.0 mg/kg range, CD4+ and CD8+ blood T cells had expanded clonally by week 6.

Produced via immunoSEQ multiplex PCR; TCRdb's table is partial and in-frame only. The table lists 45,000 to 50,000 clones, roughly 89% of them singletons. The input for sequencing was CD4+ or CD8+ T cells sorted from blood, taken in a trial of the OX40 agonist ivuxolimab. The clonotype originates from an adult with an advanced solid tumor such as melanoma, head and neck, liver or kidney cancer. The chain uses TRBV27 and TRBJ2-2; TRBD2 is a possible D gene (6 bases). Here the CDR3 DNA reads TGTGCCAGCAGCCGACTAGGTAACACCGGGGAGCTGTTTTTT. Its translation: CASSRLGNTGELFF.